This T cell receptor (beta chain) is from a study of low-dose radiotherapy and immunotherapy resistance in tumors. Study-level background: Oral aspirin at 300 mg was taken daily by patients for four cycles, beginning on cycle 1 day 1.

Stated time point: after trial treatment. The sample's treatment: LDRT plus nivolumab, ipilimumab, low-dose cyclophosphamide and aspirin (RACIN trial). Administered to the donors were nivolumab, ipilimumab, aspirin, low-dose cyclophosphamide and low-dose radiotherapy. This clonotype was counted many times. TRAV- and TRBV-specific primers, spanning alpha and beta chains, primed first-strand cDNA. The authors ran about 20 PCR cycles to amplify TCRs with a constant-region primer and V-primer adapter. Via MiXCR, TCRdb re-called the reads, giving one row per CDR3 protein. The top ten hold 9.5% to 13% of the sample, which has roughly 40,000 distinct CDR3 sequences, less than 30% seen once. The sample in question was PBMCs, obtained after low-dose radiotherapy plus immunotherapy. The clonotype comes from a male donor with prostate cancer.

The DNA for the CDR3 is TGTGCCAGCAGCCAAGAGGGCCCGCGGACAGATACGCAGTATTTT. This translates into CASSQEGPRTDTQYF. This rearrangement joins TRBV4-2 to TRBJ2-3; D is undetermined. CDR1 is LGHNA and CDR2 is YNFKEQ in the germline V gene. The V end was cut by 0 bases, the J end by 3 bases, with 10 bases between. The CDR3 has 15 residues.